These T cell receptor beta chains were read from a single sample in a study of PD-L1 blockade in urothelial cancer. TCRdb keeps only in-frame clones here, not all; method: immunoSEQ multiplex PCR. The sample carries about 22,000 clones, around nine tenths recorded once. Specimen: PBMCs, collected around atezolizumab (anti-PD-L1) treatment. The source of these receptors is an older woman with urothelial cancer. CDR3s include the opening cysteine and the closing phenylalanine or tryptophan. The order of the fields is clone size, D gene, V gene, J gene, CDR3 DNA, CDR3 protein. A D gene is named only where the DNA matches it firmly. The size field is filled for only some rows; it gives once, few, many or a size class.

size: NA; D: TRBD2; V: TRBV4-2; J: TRBJ2-3; DNA: TGTGCCAGCAGCCCCCTAGCGGGGGGGCCTCGGGGTGCAGATACGCAGTATTTT; CDR3: CASSPLAGGPRGADTQYF
size: few; D: NA; V: TRBV19; J: TRBJ2-7; DNA: TGTGCCAGTAGTCCGGACTGGGACGAGCAGTACTTC; CDR3: CASSPDWDEQYF
size: NA; D: NA; V: TRBV11-3; J: TRBJ2-3; DNA: TGTGCCAGCAGCTTACGGGGGATGGGGTCAGGAGCAGATACGCAGTATTTT; CDR3: CASSLRGMGSGADTQYF
size: NA; D: TRBD2; V: TRBV7-9; J: TRBJ2-7; DNA: TGTGCCAGCAGCTCTTCTAGCGGGGTCTCCTACGAGCAGTACTTC; CDR3: CASSSSSGVSYEQYF
size: NA; D: NA; V: TRBV2; J: TRBJ2-7; DNA: TGTGCCAGCAGTGTATTTAGCTTTTACGAGCAGTACTTC; CDR3: CASSVFSFYEQYF
size: NA; D: TRBD1; V: TRBV18; J: TRBJ1-1; DNA: TGTGCCAGCTCACCAAACAGGGGAAATGCTGACACTGAAGCTTTCTTT; CDR3: CASSPNRGNADTEAFF
size: NA; D: TRBD2; V: TRBV6-4; J: TRBJ2-3; DNA: TGTGCTAGTAAGACTAGCGGGGGCCTCACAGATACGCAGTATTTT; CDR3: CASKTSGGLTDTQYF
size: NA; D: TRBD2; V: TRBV28; J: TRBJ2-3; DNA: TGTGCCAGCAGTTTTTTCTCCGGGAGGGGAGCAAATACGCAGTATTTT; CDR3: CASSFFSGRGANTQYF
size: NA; D: TRBD2; V: TRBV7-3; J: TRBJ2-2; DNA: TGTGCCAGTGGGGGGGTCTTCGGGGAGCTGTTTTTT; CDR3: CASGGVFGELFF
size: NA; D: TRBD1; V: TRBV10-3; J: TRBJ1-1; DNA: TGTGCCATCAGTGGAGGACAGGGGAGCACTGAAGCTTTCTTT; CDR3: CAISGGQGSTEAFF
size: NA; D: NA; V: TRBV6-6; J: TRBJ1-2; DNA: TGTGCCAGCAGCCGACAACAGGGCGGCGGCTACACCTTC; CDR3: CASSRQQGGGYTF
size: NA; D: TRBD2; V: TRBV5-3; J: TRBJ2-1; DNA: TGTGCCAGAAGCCAAGCGGGGGCTGATACCTTTTCCTACAATGAGCAGTTCTTC; CDR3: CARSQAGADTFSYNEQFF
size: medium-sized; D: TRBD1; V: TRBV5-6; J: TRBJ1-4; DNA: TGTGCCAGCAGCCCGGGACAGGGCATGAATGAAAAACTGTTTTTT; CDR3: CASSPGQGMNEKLFF
size: NA; D: TRBD1; V: TRBV29-1; J: TRBJ2-7; DNA: TGCAGCGCGATCGGGGCCAGGGGGTACGAGCAGTACTTC; CDR3: CSAIGARGYEQYF
size: NA; D: NA; V: TRBV10-1; J: TRBJ1-4; DNA: TGCGCCAGCAGTGACAGGGTTTGGGGTGAAAAACTGTTTTTT; CDR3: CASSDRVWGEKLFF
size: NA; D: NA; V: TRBV10-2; J: TRBJ2-7; DNA: TGCGCCAGCAATCGGCAGGTCGGTTCCTACGAGCAGTACTTC; CDR3: CASNRQVGSYEQYF
size: NA; D: NA; V: TRBV19; J: TRBJ2-7; DNA: TGTGCCAGTAGTATAAGGACGGGATGGGTTGGCGAGCAGTACTTC; CDR3: CASSIRTGWVGEQYF
size: few; D: TRBD1; V: TRBV18; J: TRBJ2-7; DNA: TGTGCCAGCTCACCTATGGACAGGTTATCCTACGAGCAGTACTTC; CDR3: CASSPMDRLSYEQYF
size: NA; D: TRBD1; V: TRBV6-5; J: TRBJ2-7; DNA: TGTGCCAGCAGGGGACAGGGCACTTTACCGTACTTC; CDR3: CASRGQGTLPYF
size: NA; D: TRBD1; V: TRBV7-2; J: TRBJ1-2; DNA: TGTGCCAGCAGCTCTGACAGGGGGCTTCAGTATGGCTACACCTTC; CDR3: CASSSDRGLQYGYTF
size: NA; D: TRBD2; V: TRBV7-9; J: TRBJ2-1; DNA: TGTGCCAGCAGCTTAATTTTTGGGCTAATCGGGACTACGTACAATGAGCAGTTCTTC; CDR3: CASSLIFGLIGTTYNEQFF
size: NA; D: TRBD2; V: TRBV11-2; J: TRBJ2-2; DNA: TGTGCCAGCAGCCCTTCTTCTAGGGGAGGGACCGGGGAGCTGTTTTTT; CDR3: CASSPSSRGGTGELFF
size: NA; D: NA; V: TRBV14; J: TRBJ2-5; DNA: TGTGCCAGCAGCCAAGGGTTTACAAAAGAGACCCAGTACTTC; CDR3: CASSQGFTKETQYF
size: NA; D: NA; V: TRBV18; J: TRBJ1-4; DNA: TGTGCCAGCTCACCACGGACAGCCACGAATGAAAAACTGTTTTTT; CDR3: CASSPRTATNEKLFF
size: NA; D: NA; V: TRBV5-4; J: TRBJ2-7; DNA: TGTGCCAGCAGCTATGGTAGTTCCTACGAGCAGTACTTC; CDR3: CASSYGSSYEQYF
size: once; D: TRBD1; V: TRBV5-1; J: TRBJ1-1; DNA: TGCGCCAGCAGACCCCGGGCGGGCCTACAGGGGGGCCGAGTCGACACTGAAGCTTTCTTT; CDR3: CASRPRAGLQGGRVDTEAFF
size: NA; D: NA; V: TRBV5-1; J: TRBJ2-1; DNA: TGCGCCAGCACCCCTAAGAGTCGGGGGTCCAACAATGAGCAGTTCTTC; CDR3: CASTPKSRGSNNEQFF
size: once; D: TRBD1; V: TRBV9; J: TRBJ2-6; DNA: TGTGCCAGCAGCGTAGAACAGGGGGCCCCTGGGGCCAACGTCCTGACTTTC; CDR3: CASSVEQGAPGANVLTF
size: NA; D: TRBD2; V: TRBV18; J: TRBJ2-3; DNA: TGTGCCAGCTCACCCAAGTCTGCGCGGGGGGGGACAGATACGCAGTATTTT; CDR3: CASSPKSARGGTDTQYF
size: once; D: TRBD1; V: TRBV27; J: TRBJ1-1; DNA: TGTGCCAGCAACCCCCGGGACAGGGTTTTTGTGAACACTGAAGCTTTCTTT; CDR3: CASNPRDRVFVNTEAFF
size: NA; D: NA; V: TRBV19; J: TRBJ1-5; DNA: TGTGCCAGTAGTACCACCGGGATGGGAGGCAATCAGCCCCAGCATTTT; CDR3: CASSTTGMGGNQPQHF
size: NA; D: NA; V: TRBV10-2; J: TRBJ2-3; DNA: TGCGCCAGCAGTGACAGCGGACGCACAGATACGCAGTATTTT; CDR3: CASSDSGRTDTQYF
size: NA; D: NA; V: TRBV11-3; J: TRBJ1-4; DNA: TGTGCCAGTAGCGGCAGGCCAGCTAATGAAAAACTGTTTTTT; CDR3: CASSGRPANEKLFF
size: NA; D: NA; V: TRBV7-2; J: TRBJ2-7; DNA: TGTGCCAGCAGCTTAGTAACAGGCTACGAGCAGTACTTC; CDR3: CASSLVTGYEQYF
size: NA; D: TRBD1; V: TRBV6-5; J: TRBJ1-1; DNA: TGTGCCAGCAGACGCCAGGACAGGGGAACTGAAGCTTTCTTT; CDR3: CASRRQDRGTEAFF
size: NA; D: TRBD1; V: TRBV28; J: TRBJ2-7; DNA: TGTGCCAGCATAGGGGAATTCGGACAGGGAGGCTACGAGCAGTACTTC; CDR3: CASIGEFGQGGYEQYF
size: NA; D: NA; V: TRBV2; J: TRBJ2-5; DNA: TGTGCCAGCAGTGAATACGGAGAAGCCCAGTACTTC; CDR3: CASSEYGEAQYF
size: NA; D: NA; V: TRBV2; J: TRBJ2-3; DNA: TGTGCCAGCAGTGCAAGTGGGACTGGCACAGATACGCAGTATTTT; CDR3: CASSASGTGTDTQYF
size: NA; D: TRBD1; V: TRBV5-1; J: TRBJ2-7; DNA: TGCGCCAGCAGCTTGGATAGGGGGCCGCAGTACTTC; CDR3: CASSLDRGPQYF